Detailed here is one T cell receptor beta chain. Its antigen is not identified. This sample was taken from a study of shared clonotypes between healthy human individuals. General observations from the study: Donor scarcity curtailed the genetic and exposure-history diversity represented herein.

Using immunoSEQ multiplex PCR, the repertoire was profiled, and TCRdb retains in-frame clones only, with some absent. The table shows approximately 840,000 clones, with 90% to 98% occurring only once. Positive CCR7 selection of CD45RO-negative cells yielded the naive CD8 cells, and terminally differentiated effector memory CD45RA+ cells were excluded. The V segment lost 7 bases and the J segment 3 bases; nucleotides outside the gene matches: 14. The germline CDR1 and CDR2 sequences are PRHDT and FYEKMQ (reference sequence). The CDR3 loop spans 17 amino acids. The sequence came from a man aged 30 to 39 in good health. Sequencing was performed on naive CD8+ T cells sorted from blood. This rearrangement joins TRBV13 to TRBJ1-1, with 10 bases aligning to TRBD1. CDR3 nucleotide sequence: TGTGCCAGCACCTCCGAAGGGACAGGGGTTTGGGACACTGAAGCTTTCTTT. Translation gives CASTSEGTGVWDTEAFF.